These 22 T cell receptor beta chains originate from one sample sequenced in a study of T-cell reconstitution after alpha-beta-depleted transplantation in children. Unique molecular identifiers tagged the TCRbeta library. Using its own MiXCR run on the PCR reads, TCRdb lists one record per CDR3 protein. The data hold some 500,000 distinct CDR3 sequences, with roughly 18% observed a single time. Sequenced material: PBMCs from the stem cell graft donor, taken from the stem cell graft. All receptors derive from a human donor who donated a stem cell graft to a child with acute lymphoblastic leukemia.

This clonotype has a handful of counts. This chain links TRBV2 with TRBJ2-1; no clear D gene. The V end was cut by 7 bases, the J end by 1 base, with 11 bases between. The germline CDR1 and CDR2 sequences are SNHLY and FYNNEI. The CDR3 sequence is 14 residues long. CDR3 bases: TGTGCCAGCAAGGTAGCTCCATCCTACAATGAGCAGTTCTTC. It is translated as CASKVAPSYNEQFF.

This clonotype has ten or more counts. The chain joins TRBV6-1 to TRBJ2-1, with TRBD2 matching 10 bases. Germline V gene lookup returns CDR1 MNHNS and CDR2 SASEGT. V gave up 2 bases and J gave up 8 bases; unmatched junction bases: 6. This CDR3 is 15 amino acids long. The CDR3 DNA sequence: TGTGCCAGCAGTGAAAGGTCTAGCGGGAGCTATGAGCAGTTCTTC. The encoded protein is CASSERSSGSYEQFF.

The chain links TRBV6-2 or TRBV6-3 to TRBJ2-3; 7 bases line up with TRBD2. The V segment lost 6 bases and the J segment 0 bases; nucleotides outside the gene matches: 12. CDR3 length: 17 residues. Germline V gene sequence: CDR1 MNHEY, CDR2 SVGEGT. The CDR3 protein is CASSPLDSGLSTDTQYF. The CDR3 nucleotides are TGTGCCAGCAGCCCCCTTGATAGCGGGCTTAGCACAGATACGCAGTATTTT.

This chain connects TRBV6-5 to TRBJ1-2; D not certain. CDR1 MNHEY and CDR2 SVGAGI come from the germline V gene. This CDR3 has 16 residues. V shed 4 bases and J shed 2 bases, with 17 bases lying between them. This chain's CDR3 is CASSSQATDLNYGYTF. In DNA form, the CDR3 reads TGTGCCAGCAGTTCCCAAGCCACCGATTTAAACTATGGCTACACCTTC.

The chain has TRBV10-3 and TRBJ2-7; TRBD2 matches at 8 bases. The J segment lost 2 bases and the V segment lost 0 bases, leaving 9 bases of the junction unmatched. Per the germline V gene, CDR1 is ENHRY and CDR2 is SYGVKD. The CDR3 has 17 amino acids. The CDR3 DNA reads TGTGCCATCAGTGAGTCGTTCGGCGGGAGGAAGACCTACGAGCAGTACTTC. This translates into CAISESFGGRKTYEQYF.

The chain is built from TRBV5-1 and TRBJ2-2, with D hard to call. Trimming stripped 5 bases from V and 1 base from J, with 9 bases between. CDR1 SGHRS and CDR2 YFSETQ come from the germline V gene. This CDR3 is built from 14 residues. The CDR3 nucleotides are TGCGCCAGCAGGGGGTCAATGAACACCGGGGAGCTGTTTTTT. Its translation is CASRGSMNTGELFF.

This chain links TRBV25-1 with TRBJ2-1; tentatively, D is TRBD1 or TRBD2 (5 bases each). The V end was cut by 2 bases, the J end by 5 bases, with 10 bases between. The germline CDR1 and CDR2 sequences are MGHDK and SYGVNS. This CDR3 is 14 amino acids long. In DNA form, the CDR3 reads TGTGCCAGCAGTGAAGGACGGGACGACAATGAGCAGTTCTTC. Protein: CASSEGRDDNEQFF.

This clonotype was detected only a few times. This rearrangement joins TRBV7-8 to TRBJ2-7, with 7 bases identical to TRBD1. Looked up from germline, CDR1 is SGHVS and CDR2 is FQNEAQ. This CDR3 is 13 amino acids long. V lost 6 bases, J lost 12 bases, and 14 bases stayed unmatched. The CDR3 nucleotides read TGTGCCAGCAGACGGGACAGCACAAGGGATTGGTACTTC. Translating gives CASRRDSTRDWYF.

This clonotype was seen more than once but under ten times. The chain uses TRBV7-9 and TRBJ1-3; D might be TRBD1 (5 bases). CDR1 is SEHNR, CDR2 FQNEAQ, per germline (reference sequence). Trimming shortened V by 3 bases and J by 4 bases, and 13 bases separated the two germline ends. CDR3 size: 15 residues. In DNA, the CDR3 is TGTGCCAGCAGCTTGAGGCAGGGAAGCGGAAACACCATATATTTT. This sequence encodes CASSLRQGSGNTIYF.

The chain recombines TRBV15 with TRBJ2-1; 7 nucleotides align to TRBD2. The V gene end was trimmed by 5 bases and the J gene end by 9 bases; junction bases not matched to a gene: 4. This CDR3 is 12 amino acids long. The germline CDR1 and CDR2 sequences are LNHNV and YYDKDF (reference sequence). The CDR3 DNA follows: TGTGCCACCAGCCCACTAGCGCGTGAGCAGTTCTTC. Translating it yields CATSPLAREQFF. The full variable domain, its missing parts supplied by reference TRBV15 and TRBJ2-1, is DAMVIQNPRYQVTQFGKPVTLSCSQTLNHNVMYWYQQKSSQAPKLLFHYYDKDFNNEADTPDNFQSRRPNTSFCFLDIRSPGLGDTAMYLCATSPLAREQFFGPGTRLTVL.

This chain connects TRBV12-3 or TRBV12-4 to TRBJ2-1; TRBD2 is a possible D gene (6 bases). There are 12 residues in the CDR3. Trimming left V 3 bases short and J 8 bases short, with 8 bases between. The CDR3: CASSFGTYEQFF. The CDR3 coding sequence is TGTGCCAGCAGTTTTGGGACTTATGAGCAGTTCTTC.

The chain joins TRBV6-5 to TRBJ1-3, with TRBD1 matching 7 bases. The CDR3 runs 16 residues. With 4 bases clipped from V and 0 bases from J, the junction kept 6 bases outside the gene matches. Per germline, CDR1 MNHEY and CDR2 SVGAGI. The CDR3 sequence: CASSLGQASSGNTIYF. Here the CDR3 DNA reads TGTGCCAGCAGTTTAGGACAGGCGAGCTCTGGAAACACCATATATTTT.

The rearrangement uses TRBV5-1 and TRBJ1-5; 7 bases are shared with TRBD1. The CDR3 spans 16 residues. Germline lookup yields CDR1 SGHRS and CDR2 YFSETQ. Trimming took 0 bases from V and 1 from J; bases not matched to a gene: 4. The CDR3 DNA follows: TGCGCCAGCAGCTTGGGAGGGGGCCAGAGCAATCAGCCCCAGCATTTT. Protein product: CASSLGGGQSNQPQHF.

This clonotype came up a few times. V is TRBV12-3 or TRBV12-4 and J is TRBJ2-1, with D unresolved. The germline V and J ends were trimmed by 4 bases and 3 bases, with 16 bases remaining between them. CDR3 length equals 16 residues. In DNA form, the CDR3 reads TGTGCCAGCAGTTCTGCCGCCCCCGATGACTACAATGAGCAGTTCTTC. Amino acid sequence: CASSSAAPDDYNEQFF.

This chain's CDR3 is CASSFFPMTGQSYTGELFF. CDR3 DNA sequence: TGTGCCAGCAGCTTCTTCCCTATGACGGGGCAAAGCTACACCGGGGAGCTGTTTTTT. V gene TRBV11-2 combines with J gene TRBJ2-2; D could derive from TRBD1 or TRBD2 (5 bases each). Germline assignment: CDR1 SGHAT and CDR2 FQNNGV. CDR3 size: 19 residues. V lost 3 bases to trimming and J lost 3 bases, with 23 bases between them.

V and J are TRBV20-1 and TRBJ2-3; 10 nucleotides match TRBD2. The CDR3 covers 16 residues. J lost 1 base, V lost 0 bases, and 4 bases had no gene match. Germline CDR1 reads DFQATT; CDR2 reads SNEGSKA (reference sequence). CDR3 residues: CSARDNGLAGTDTQYF. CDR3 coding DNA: TGCAGTGCTAGAGATAATGGACTAGCGGGCACAGATACGCAGTATTTT.

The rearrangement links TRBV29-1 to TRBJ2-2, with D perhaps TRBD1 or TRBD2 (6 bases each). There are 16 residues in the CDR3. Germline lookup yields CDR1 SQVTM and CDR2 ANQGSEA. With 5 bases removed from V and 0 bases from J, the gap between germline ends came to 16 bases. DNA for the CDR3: TGCAGCGTTATAGCCTTCGGGGGCCCGAACACCGGGGAGCTGTTTTTT. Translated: CSVIAFGGPNTGELFF.

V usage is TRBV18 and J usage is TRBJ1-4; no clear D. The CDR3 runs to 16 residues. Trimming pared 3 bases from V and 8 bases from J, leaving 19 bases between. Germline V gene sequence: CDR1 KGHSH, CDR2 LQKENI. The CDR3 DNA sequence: TGTGCCAGCTCACCGCCCACAAAGGGTTGGCAGGAAAAACTGTTTTTT. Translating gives CASSPPTKGWQEKLFF.

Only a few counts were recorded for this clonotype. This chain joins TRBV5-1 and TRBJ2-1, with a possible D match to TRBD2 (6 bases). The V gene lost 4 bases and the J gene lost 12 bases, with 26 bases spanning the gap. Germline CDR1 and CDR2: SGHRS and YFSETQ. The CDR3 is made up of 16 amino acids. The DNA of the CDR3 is TGCGCCAGCAGCGGGACTCCCCTATCAGGTGTCAGAGGGCAGTTCTTC. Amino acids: CASSGTPLSGVRGQFF.

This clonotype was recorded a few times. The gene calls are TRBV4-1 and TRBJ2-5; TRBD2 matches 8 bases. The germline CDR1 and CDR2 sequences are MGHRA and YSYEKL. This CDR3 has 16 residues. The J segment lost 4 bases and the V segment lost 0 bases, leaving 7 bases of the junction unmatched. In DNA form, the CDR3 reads TGCGCCAGCAGCCAAGAGGCTCGGGAGGGCCTAGAGACCCAGTACTTC. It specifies CASSQEAREGLETQYF.

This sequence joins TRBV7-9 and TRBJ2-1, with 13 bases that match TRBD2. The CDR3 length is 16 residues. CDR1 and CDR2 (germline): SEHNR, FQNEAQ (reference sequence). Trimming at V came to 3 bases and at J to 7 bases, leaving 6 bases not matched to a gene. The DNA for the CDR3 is TGTGCCAGCAGCTTCGAACTAGCGGGAGGGCCAAATGAGCAGTTCTTC. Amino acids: CASSFELAGGPNEQFF.

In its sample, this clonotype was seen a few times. CDR3 DNA sequence: TGCGCCAGCAGCCAAGAAGGTCGGGGACGATCCTACGAGCAGTACTTC. This sequence encodes CASSQEGRGRSYEQYF. The J gene is TRBJ2-7, the V gene TRBV4-1; D could derive from TRBD1 or TRBD2 (5 bases each). From germline, CDR1 is MGHRA and CDR2 YSYEKL. V gave up 0 bases and J gave up 1 base, with 13 bases separating them. CDR3 length: 16 residues.